A single T cell receptor (beta chain) is shown here with its context. Its antigen is not yet known. Base qualities are not provided; no much larger clone lies one nucleotide away. Library preparation used the immunoSEQ multiplex PCR assay. Imported from immuneACCESS, the table was reduced by TCRdb to in-frame sequences with V and J called. These copies leave out some clones; in studies compared against another copy, an unresolved V gene accounts for under half, and the cause of the remainder is not known. Counted in this sample were some 7,800 clones; 65% to 85% of them appeared once. The ten largest make up approximately 39% of the sample. This sample stems from a study of tumour-infiltrating T cells in Burkitt lymphoma (dated by TCRdb to 2018 to 2021). For the wider study: Clinical outcome was correlated with TCR repertoire data, and overall and progression-free survival were found to be predicted by productive clonality independently of established prognosticators, including age at diagnosis.

There are 13 amino acids in the CDR3, from cysteine to phenylalanine inclusive. The sequence is cut down to CDR3 DNA, 39 bases in frame from base 1. CDR1 SGDLS and CDR2 YYNGEE are derived from the germline V gene. The germline V and J ends show losses of 2 bases and 11 bases respectively, and no gene match explains 9 bases of the junction. The chain employs TRBV9 and TRBJ1-1; TRBD1 fits 7 bases in the junction. The sequencing sample was made of tumor tissue. This TCR was sampled from a human donor with diffuse large B-cell lymphoma. The CDR3 in this case is CASSVTRQGEAFF. The DNA is TGTGCCAGCAGCGTTACTCGACAGGGAGAGGCTTTCTTT.